Given below is one T cell receptor beta chain in context. Recovered status applied to Cohort 3 donors who had two consecutive negative PCRs. It also applied to those with clearance or with symptom resolution. Authors' methods: Estimation of nucleated cell counts was performed using reference gene primer amplification. The protocol was immunoSEQ multiplex PCR, while the TCRdb copy is restricted to in-frame clones and leaves out a portion. The V and J calls and clone size are taken from that table; D and trimming were inferred from the DNA. The sample holds some 270,000 clones; about 90% are singletons and the top ten take under 2.5%. V lost 8 bases to trimming and J lost 1 base; unmatched junction nucleotides: 4. The CDR3 extends over 13 amino acids. CDR1 and CDR2 (germline): KGHSH, LQKENI. The source of the sample is a study of blood T cell repertoires in COVID-19. The overall study: Researchers got acute and convalescent COVID-19 samples from the United States, Italy and Spain. Sources were T cells, B-cell-depleted T cells, or PBMCs; the material itself was cDNA or gDNA.

Material for sequencing was PBMCs or T cells enriched from blood (not recorded which). The receptor comes from a woman aged 60-75 years who had recovered from COVID-19. This chain joins TRBV18 and TRBJ1-1, with 7 nucleotides matching TRBD1. The CDR3 reads CASTGQANTEAFF. For the CDR3, the DNA is TGTGCCAGCACAGGACAGGCGAACACTGAAGCTTTCTTT. Drawing the rest from reference TRBV18 and TRBJ1-1, the complete variable domain is NAGVMQNPRHLVRRRGQEARLRCSPMKGHSHVYWYRQLPEEGLKFMVYLQKENIIDESGMPKERFSAEFPKEGPSILRIQQVVRGDSAAYFCASTGQANTEAFFGQGTRLTVV.